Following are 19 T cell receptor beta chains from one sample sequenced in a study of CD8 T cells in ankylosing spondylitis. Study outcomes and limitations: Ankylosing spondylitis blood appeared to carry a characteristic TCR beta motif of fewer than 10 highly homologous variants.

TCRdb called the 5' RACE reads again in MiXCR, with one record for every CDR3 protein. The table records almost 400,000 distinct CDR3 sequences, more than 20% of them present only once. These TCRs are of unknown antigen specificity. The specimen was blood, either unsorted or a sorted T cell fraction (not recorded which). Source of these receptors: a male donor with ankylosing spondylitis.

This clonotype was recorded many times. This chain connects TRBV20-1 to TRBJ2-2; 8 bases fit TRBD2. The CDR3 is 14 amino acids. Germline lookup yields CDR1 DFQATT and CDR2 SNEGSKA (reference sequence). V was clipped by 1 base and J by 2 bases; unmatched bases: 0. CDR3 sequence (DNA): TGCAGTGCTAGAGTAGCGGGAAACACCGGGGAGCTGTTTTTT. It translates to CSARVAGNTGELFF.

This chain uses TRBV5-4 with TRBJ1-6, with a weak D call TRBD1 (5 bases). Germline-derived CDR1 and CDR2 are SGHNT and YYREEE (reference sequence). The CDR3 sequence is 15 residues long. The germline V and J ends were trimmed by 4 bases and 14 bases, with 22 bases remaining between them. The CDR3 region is CASSQPNSGVKTLHF. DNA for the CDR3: TGTGCCAGCAGCCAACCCAACTCGGGGGTCAAGACCCTCCACTTT.

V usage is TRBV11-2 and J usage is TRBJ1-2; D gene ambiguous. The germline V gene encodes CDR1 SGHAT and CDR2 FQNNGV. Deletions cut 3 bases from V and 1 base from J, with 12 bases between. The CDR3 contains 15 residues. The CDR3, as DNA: TGTGCCAGCAGCTTTTTGGGAGGGATTAACTATGGCTACACCTTC. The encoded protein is CASSFLGGINYGYTF.

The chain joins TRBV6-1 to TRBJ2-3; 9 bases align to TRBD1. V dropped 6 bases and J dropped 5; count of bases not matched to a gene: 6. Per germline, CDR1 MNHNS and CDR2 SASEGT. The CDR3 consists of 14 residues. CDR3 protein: CASSSQGAGDTQYF. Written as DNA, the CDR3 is TGTGCCAGCAGCTCACAGGGGGCCGGAGATACGCAGTATTTT.

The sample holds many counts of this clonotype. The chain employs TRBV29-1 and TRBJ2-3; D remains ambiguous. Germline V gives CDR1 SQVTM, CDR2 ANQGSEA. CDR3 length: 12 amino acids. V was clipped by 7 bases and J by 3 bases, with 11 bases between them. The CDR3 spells CSAYPRTDTQYF. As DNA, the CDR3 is TGCAGCGCCTACCCCCGGACAGATACGCAGTATTTT.

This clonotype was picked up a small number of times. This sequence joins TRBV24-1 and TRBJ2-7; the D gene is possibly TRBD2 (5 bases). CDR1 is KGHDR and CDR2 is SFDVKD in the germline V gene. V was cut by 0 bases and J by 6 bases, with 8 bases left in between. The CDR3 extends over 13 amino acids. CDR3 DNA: TGTGCCACCAGTGATTTGCATGGAGGCGAGCAGTACTTC. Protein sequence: CATSDLHGGEQYF.

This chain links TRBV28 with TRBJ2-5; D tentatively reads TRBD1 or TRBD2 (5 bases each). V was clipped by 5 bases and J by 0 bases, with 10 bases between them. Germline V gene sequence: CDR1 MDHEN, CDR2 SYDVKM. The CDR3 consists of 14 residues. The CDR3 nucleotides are TGTGCCAGCAGTCTAGGGACGGACCAAGAGACCCAGTACTTC. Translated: CASSLGTDQETQYF.

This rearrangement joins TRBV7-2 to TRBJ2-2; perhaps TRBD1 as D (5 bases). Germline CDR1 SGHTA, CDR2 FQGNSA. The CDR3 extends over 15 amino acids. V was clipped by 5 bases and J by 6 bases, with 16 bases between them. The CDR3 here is CASSTQGQGSGELFF. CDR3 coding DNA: TGTGCCAGCAGCACCCAAGGACAAGGGTCCGGGGAGCTGTTTTTT. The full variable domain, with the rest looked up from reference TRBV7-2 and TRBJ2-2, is GAGVSQSPSNKVTEKGKDVELRCDPISGHTALYWYRQSLGQGLEFLIYFQGNSAPDKSGLPSDRFSAERTGGSVSTLTIQRTQQEDSAVYLCASSTQGQGSGELFFGEGSRLTVL.

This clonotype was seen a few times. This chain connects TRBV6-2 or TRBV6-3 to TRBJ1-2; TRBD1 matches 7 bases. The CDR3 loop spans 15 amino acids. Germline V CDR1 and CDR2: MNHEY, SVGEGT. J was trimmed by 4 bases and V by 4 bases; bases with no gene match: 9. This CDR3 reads CASSSTLRDSYGYTF. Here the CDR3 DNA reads TGTGCCAGCAGTTCGACCCTTCGGGACAGCTATGGCTACACCTTC.

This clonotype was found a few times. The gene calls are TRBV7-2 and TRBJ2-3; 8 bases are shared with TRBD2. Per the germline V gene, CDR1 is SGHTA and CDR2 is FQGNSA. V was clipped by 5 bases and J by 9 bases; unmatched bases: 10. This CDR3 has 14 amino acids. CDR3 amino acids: CASSPGGSGRTQYF. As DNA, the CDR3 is TGTGCCAGCAGCCCGGGGGGGTCTGGGAGAACGCAGTATTTT.

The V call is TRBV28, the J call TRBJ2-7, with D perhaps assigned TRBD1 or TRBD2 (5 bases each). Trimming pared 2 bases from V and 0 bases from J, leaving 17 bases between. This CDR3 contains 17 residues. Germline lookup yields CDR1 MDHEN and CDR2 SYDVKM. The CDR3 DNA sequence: TGTGCCAGCAGTTTACGGGGCACAACCCAACTCTCCTACGAGCAGTACTTC. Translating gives CASSLRGTTQLSYEQYF. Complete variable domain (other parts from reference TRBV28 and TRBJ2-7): DVKVTQSSRYLVKRTGEKVFLECVQDMDHENMFWYRQDPGLGLRLIYFSYDVKMKEKGDIPEGYSVSREKKERFSLILESASTNQTSMYLCASSLRGTTQLSYEQYFGPGTRLTVT.

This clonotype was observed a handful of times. The CDR3 sequence is CATSDFRNYGYTF. CDR3 bases: TGTGCCACCAGTGATTTCCGCAACTATGGCTACACCTTC. The V call is TRBV24-1, the J call TRBJ1-2; D unclear. Trimming left V 1 base short and J 2 bases short, with 4 bases between. Looked up from germline, CDR1 is KGHDR and CDR2 is SFDVKD. The CDR3 runs to 13 residues.

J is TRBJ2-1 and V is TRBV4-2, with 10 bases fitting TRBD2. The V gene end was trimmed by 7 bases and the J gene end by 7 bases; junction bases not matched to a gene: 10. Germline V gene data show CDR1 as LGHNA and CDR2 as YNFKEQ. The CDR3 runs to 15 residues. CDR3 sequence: CASNYLGLAVNEQFF. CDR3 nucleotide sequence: TGTGCCAGCAATTATCTTGGACTAGCGGTTAATGAGCAGTTCTTC.

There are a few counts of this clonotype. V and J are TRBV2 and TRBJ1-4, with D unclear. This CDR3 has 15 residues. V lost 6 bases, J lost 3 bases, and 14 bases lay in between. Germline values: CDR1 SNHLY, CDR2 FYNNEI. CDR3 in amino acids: CASSNTRIANEKLFF. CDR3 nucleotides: TGTGCCAGCAGCAACACTAGGATCGCTAATGAAAAACTGTTTTTT.

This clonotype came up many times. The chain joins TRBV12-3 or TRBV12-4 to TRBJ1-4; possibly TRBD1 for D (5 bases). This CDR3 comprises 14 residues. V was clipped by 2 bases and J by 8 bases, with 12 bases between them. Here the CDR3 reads CASSLLGDGEKLFF. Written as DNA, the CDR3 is TGTGCCAGCAGTTTATTGGGGGACGGGGAAAAACTGTTTTTT.

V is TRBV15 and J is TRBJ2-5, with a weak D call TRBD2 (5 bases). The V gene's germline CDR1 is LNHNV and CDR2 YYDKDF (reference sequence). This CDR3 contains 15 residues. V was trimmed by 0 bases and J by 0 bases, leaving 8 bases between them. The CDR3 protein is CATSRDTGNQETQYF. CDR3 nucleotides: TGTGCCACCAGCAGAGATACCGGGAACCAAGAGACCCAGTACTTC.

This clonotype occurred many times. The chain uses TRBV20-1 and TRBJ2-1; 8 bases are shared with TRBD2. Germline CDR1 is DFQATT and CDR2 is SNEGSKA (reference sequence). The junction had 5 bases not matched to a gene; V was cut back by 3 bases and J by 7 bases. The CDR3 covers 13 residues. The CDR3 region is CSASVQRENEQFF. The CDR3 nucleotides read TGCAGTGCTAGTGTTCAGCGGGAGAATGAGCAGTTCTTC.

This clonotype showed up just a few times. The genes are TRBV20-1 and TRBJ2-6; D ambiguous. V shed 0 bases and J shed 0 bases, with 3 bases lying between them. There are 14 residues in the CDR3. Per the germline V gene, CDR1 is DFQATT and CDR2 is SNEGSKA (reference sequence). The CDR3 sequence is CSARDVSGANVLTF. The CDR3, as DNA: TGCAGTGCTAGAGACGTCTCTGGGGCCAACGTCCTGACTTTC.

In DNA form, the CDR3 reads TGTGCCAGCAGCTTTGTCCTGGCCCGCAATGAGCAGTTCTTC. Its translation: CASSFVLARNEQFF. The gene calls are TRBV11-2 and TRBJ2-1; D gene unclear. V was cut by 3 bases and J by 6 bases, with 12 bases left in between. The CDR3 is 14 amino acids. The germline gives CDR1 SGHAT, CDR2 FQNNGV.